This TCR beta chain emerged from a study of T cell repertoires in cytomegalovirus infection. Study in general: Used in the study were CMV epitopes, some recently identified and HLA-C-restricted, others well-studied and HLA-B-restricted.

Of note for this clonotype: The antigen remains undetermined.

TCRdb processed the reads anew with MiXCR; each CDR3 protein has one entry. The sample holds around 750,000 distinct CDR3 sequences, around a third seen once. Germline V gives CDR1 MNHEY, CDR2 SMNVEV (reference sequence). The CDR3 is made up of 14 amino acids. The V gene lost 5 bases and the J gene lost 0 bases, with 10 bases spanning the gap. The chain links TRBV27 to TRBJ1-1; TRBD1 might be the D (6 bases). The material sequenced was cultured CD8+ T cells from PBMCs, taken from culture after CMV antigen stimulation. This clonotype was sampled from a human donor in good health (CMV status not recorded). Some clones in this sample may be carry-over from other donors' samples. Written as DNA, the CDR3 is TGTGCCAGCAGTGACAGGAAAATGAACACTGAAGCTTTCTTT. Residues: CASSDRKMNTEAFF.